The following is a T cell receptor (beta chain) sequence with its context. The entry originates in a study of identical twins. The cDNA had a unique molecular identifier and a template-switch universal primer site. TCRdb itself ran the 5' RACE reads through MiXCR, one entry per CDR3 protein. The repertoire holds about 690,000 distinct CDR3 sequences, 21% seen once, with 4% to 5.5% in the top ten. This CDR3 is 12 amino acids long. Trimming cost V 3 bases and J 8 bases, with 13 bases left between them. Germline assignment: CDR1 SQVTM and CDR2 ANQGSEA. This sample also appeared in a second study, on T cells expressing NK-cell markers.

This rearrangement joins TRBV29-1 to TRBJ1-2; possible D gene TRBD1, 5 bases. The source material was PBMCs. The sequence came from a woman aged 18-30 years in good health. CDR3 loop: CSVDGQGEGYTF. The CDR3 DNA follows: TGCAGCGTTGATGGGCAGGGTGAGGGCTACACCTTC.